The clone carrying this TCR beta chain was counted only a few times. Its specificity is not known. The germline V gene encodes CDR1 DFQATT and CDR2 SNEGSKA (reference sequence). The V end lost 5 bases, the J end lost 5 bases, and 18 bases lay between the germline ends. CDR3 length equals 14 residues. The data stem from a study of response to subunit inactivated influenza vaccine. Regarding the study as a whole: The authors put forward the suggestion that each seasonal influenza vaccination may bring in only a limited number of new T cells.

TCRdb used MiXCR to reprocess the RT-PCR reads, holding one entry per CDR3 protein. Of over 650,000 distinct CDR3 sequences in the sample, roughly 18% were seen once. Sample: PBMCs from blood, taken about 5 days after vaccination. The clonotype originates from a man over 45 who received an inactivated influenza vaccine. This rearrangement joins TRBV20-1 to TRBJ2-5; D is ambiguous. Here the CDR3 reads CSASRPSYAETQYF. CDR3 sequence (DNA): TGCAGTGCTTCCCGTCCAAGTTATGCGGAGACCCAGTACTTC.